Listed here are 32 T cell receptor beta chains from one sample, sequenced in a study of Graves' ophthalmopathy and Graves' hyperthyroidism. Amplification of TCR beta CDR3 regions used RNA transcripts. An initial RT-PCR round employing HTBI primers preceded a second-round multiplex PCR. One entry per CDR3 protein, called by TCRdb with MiXCR from the multiplex PCR reads. The sample lists over a million distinct CDR3 sequences, about two fifths occurring once. The material sequenced was peripheral blood or thyroid tissue (not recorded which). These receptors all come from an adult man with Graves' hyperthyroidism.

This chain uses TRBV29-1 with TRBJ2-7; 7 bases are shared with TRBD1. Germline V gene sequence: CDR1 SQVTM, CDR2 ANQGSEA. This CDR3 is built from 14 residues. Trimming at V came to 6 bases and at J to 3 bases, leaving 11 bases not matched to a gene. CDR3 sequence reads: CSVRPGTEDYEQYF. CDR3 nucleotides: TGCAGCGTGAGGCCCGGGACAGAGGACTACGAGCAGTACTTC.

This clonotype was detected a few times. The rearrangement joins TRBV10-2 to TRBJ2-5, with TRBD1 matching over 7 bases. The junction had 6 bases not matched to a gene; V was cut back by 0 bases and J by 2 bases. CDR3 length equals 16 residues. The V gene's germline CDR1 is WSHSY and CDR2 SAAADI. CDR3 sequence: CASSESSTRGQETQYF. CDR3 DNA: TGCGCCAGCAGTGAGTCGTCCACCAGGGGGCAAGAGACCCAGTACTTC.

Comment on this clonotype: One junction end does not reproduce the germline sequence, and a read error may be involved. This chain joins TRBV7-3 and TRBJ2-7, with D possibly TRBD2 on 5 matching bases. Germline V gives CDR1 SGHTA, CDR2 FQGTGA. CDR3 size: 15 residues. The CDR3 sequence: CASSQGPGSSYEQYF. CDR3 DNA: TGCGCCAGCAGCCAAGGTCCGGGGAGCTCCTACGAGCAGTACTTC.

This clonotype was seen ten or more times. This sequence joins TRBV12-3 or TRBV12-4 and TRBJ1-2; 8 bases fit TRBD1. The J segment lost 6 bases and the V segment lost 6 bases, leaving 6 bases of the junction unmatched. CDR3 size: 13 residues. The CDR3 spells CASSSGQGDGYTF. The CDR3 region has the DNA TGTGCCAGCAGCTCCGGACAGGGAGATGGCTACACCTTC.

V and J are TRBV7-9 and TRBJ1-1, with D uncertain. Germline CDR1 is SEHNR and CDR2 is FQNEAQ (reference sequence). The CDR3 totals 15 residues. Deletions cut 4 bases from V and 4 bases from J, with 16 bases between. This CDR3 is CASSSIVGSSTEAFF. The CDR3 nucleotides read TGTGCCAGCAGCTCGATCGTGGGGAGTAGCACTGAAGCTTTCTTT.

This clonotype was recorded a few times. A junction boundary mismatches the germline segment, possibly from a read error. CDR3 coding DNA: TGTGCCAGCAGTTATAACTATCCCGGGACGCAAGTAGGAGGCTACACCTTC. Translating it yields CASSYNYPGTQVGGYTF. This chain uses TRBV10-3 with TRBJ1-2; D might be TRBD1 (5 bases). CDR1 and CDR2 from the germline V gene are ENHRY and SYGVKD. This CDR3 region has 17 residues.

V is TRBV9 and J is TRBJ2-2, with 7 positions matching TRBD2. The germline V gene has CDR1 SGDLS and CDR2 YYNGEE. The CDR3 has 15 residues. Trimming cost V 5 bases and J 7 bases; bases outside gene matches: 11. CDR3 sequence: CASSRSGTKNGELFF. The CDR3 nucleotides are TGTGCCAGCAGTCGCAGCGGGACCAAGAACGGGGAGCTGTTTTTT.

This clonotype was found many times. This chain connects TRBV6-5 to TRBJ1-2, with 7 positions matching TRBD1. Germline-derived CDR1 and CDR2 are MNHEY and SVGAGI. CDR3 length: 13 residues. Trimming removed 5 bases from V and 6 bases from J; junction bases left unmatched: 6. Here the CDR3 DNA reads TGTGCCAGCAGTGAACCAGGGGGAGATGGCTACACCTTC. Its translation: CASSEPGGDGYTF.

This clonotype has at least ten counts. The V call is TRBV2, the J call TRBJ2-7; a possible D gene is TRBD2 (6 bases). There are 17 residues in the CDR3. Germline V lookup: CDR1 SNHLY, CDR2 FYNNEI. V was cut by 2 bases and J by 2 bases, with 19 bases left in between. DNA of the CDR3: TGTGCCAGCAGTGAACCGGTATGGGGAGCGGGCACCTACGAGCAGTACTTC. Translating gives CASSEPVWGAGTYEQYF.

This clonotype was seen many times. This chain connects TRBV2 to TRBJ2-7; D unresolved. CDR1 is SNHLY, CDR2 FYNNEI, per germline. V gave up 7 bases and J gave up 6 bases, with 19 bases separating them. CDR3 length: 14 amino acids. The CDR3, as DNA: TGTGCCAGCACCTCCCAATGGCAACGGACCGAGCAGTACTTC. Translated, it gives CASTSQWQRTEQYF. Complete variable domain (other parts from reference TRBV2 and TRBJ2-7): EPEVTQTPSHQVTQMGQEVILRCVPISNHLYFYWYRQILGQKVEFLVSFYNNEISEKSEIFDDQFSVERPDGSNFTLKIRSTKLEDSAMYFCASTSQWQRTEQYFGPGTRLTVT.

This clonotype has a count of ten or more. The chain has TRBV20-1 and TRBJ2-7, with 9 nucleotides matching TRBD1. V was pared by 6 bases and J by 0 bases, with 6 bases of the junction left unmatched. CDR3 length: 14 amino acids. CDR1 is DFQATT, CDR2 SNEGSKA, per germline (reference sequence). As DNA, the CDR3 is TGCAGTGCAGAGGGGACAGGGATCTCCTACGAGCAGTACTTC. Amino acids: CSAEGTGISYEQYF.

V is TRBV2 and J is TRBJ1-4; 8 positions agree with TRBD1. The assigned J gene may be wrong: the sequence end matches TRBJ2-3 better. The CDR3 has 15 residues. Germline CDR1 SNHLY, CDR2 FYNNEI. CDR3 sequence (DNA): TGTGCCAGCAGCCCCCGGACAGGGCGGGATCAGCCCCAGTATTTT. Translated, it gives CASSPRTGRDQPQYF.

The V and J genes are TRBV5-1 and TRBJ2-7; no clear D gene. The germline CDR1 and CDR2 sequences are SGHRS and YFSETQ. This CDR3 contains 15 residues. Trimming shortened V by 1 base and J by 6 bases, and 17 bases separated the two germline ends. The CDR3 is CASSLQTADPSEQYF. CDR3 in DNA: TGCGCCAGCAGCTTGCAGACGGCCGATCCCTCCGAGCAGTACTTC.

About this clonotype: A much larger clone is a single base away; this may be a read error. The chain combines TRBV7-3 with TRBJ2-7, with 9 bases aligning to TRBD1. The V and J ends lost 6 bases and 5 bases, in that order; junction bases with no gene match: 2. CDR1 SGHTA and CDR2 FQGTGA come from the germline V gene. The CDR3 has 12 amino acids. The CDR3, as DNA: TGTGCCAGCAGGGGGGACAGGGACGAGCAGTACTTC. This encodes CASRGDRDEQYF.

The gene calls are TRBV20-1 and TRBJ1-6, with 7 bases aligning to TRBD1. The CDR3 length is 12 residues. V lost 7 bases, J lost 6 bases, and 3 bases stayed unmatched. Germline V CDR1 and CDR2: DFQATT, SNEGSKA (reference sequence). The CDR3 protein is CSVRGANSPLHF. CDR3 nucleotides: TGCAGTGTCAGGGGGGCTAATTCACCCCTCCACTTT.

This clonotype was counted only a few times. This rearrangement joins TRBV27 to TRBJ2-3, with D possibly called TRBD1 or TRBD2 (5 bases each). Germline lookup yields CDR1 MNHEY and CDR2 SMNVEV (reference sequence). V was cut by 0 bases and J by 5 bases, with 15 bases left in between. The CDR3 is 16 amino acids. The CDR3 region is CASSLSRGREGDTQYF. Written as DNA, the CDR3 is TGTGCCAGCAGTTTATCGAGGGGCAGGGAAGGAGATACGCAGTATTTT.

The rearrangement uses TRBV7-9 and TRBJ1-6; D is perhaps TRBD1 (5 bases). This CDR3 contains 16 residues. From germline, CDR1 is SEHNR and CDR2 FQNEAQ (reference sequence). Between the trimmed V and J ends, which lost 5 bases and 3 bases, there was a span of 14 bases. CDR3 DNA sequence: TGTGCCAGCAGCCCAAAGAGGGACTTCTATAATTCACCCCTCCACTTT. Encoded protein: CASSPKRDFYNSPLHF.

The V and J genes are TRBV19 and TRBJ1-1; maybe TRBD1 (5 bases). V was shortened by 1 base and J by 1 base, with 16 bases between the two germline ends. Germline CDR1 LNHDA, CDR2 SQIVND (reference sequence). CDR3 length: 17 residues. In DNA form, the CDR3 reads TGTGCCAGTAGTATAGCCGTCAATGACAGACCGAACACTGAAGCTTTCTTT. Protein: CASSIAVNDRPNTEAFF.

This clonotype was detected ten times or more. The V and J genes are TRBV12-3 or TRBV12-4 and TRBJ1-5, with D possibly being TRBD1 (5 bases). Trimming shortened V by 7 bases and J by 7 bases, and 17 bases separated the two germline ends. The CDR3 covers 14 residues. The CDR3 bases are TGTGCCAGCACCCTCTGGGCAGGGCGACAGCCCCAGCATTTT. Protein product: CASTLWAGRQPQHF.

This clonotype was recorded many times. The chain has TRBV29-1 and TRBJ2-7; 10 positions match TRBD2. V gave up 4 bases and J gave up 5 bases; unmatched junction bases: 8. In germline, CDR1 is SQVTM, CDR2 ANQGSEA. The CDR3 is 14 amino acids. The CDR3 region is CSVVPSGSFHEQYF. The CDR3 nucleotides are TGCAGCGTTGTGCCTAGCGGGAGTTTCCACGAGCAGTACTTC.

This clonotype was counted at least ten times. The CDR3 DNA is TGTGCCAGCAATACAGCGGGGGTGGAGACCCAGTACTTC. Its protein product is CASNTAGVETQYF. This chain joins TRBV12-3 or TRBV12-4 and TRBJ2-5; 8 nucleotides agree with TRBD2. The CDR3 spans 13 residues. V trimming: 7 bases; J trimming: 5 bases; junction bases outside the gene matches: 6.

This clonotype was seen repeatedly, ten times or more. As DNA, the CDR3 is TGCAGTGCCGATCTACTAGCGGGGGCGCCCCTCGGACAGTATTTT. This translates into CSADLLAGAPLGQYF. This rearrangement joins TRBV20-1 to TRBJ2-3; 11 bases agree with TRBD2. Germline CDR1 and CDR2: DFQATT and SNEGSKA (reference sequence). CDR3 length: 15 amino acids. V lost 6 bases to trimming and J lost 12 bases; unmatched junction nucleotides: 17.

This clonotype was seen at least ten times. The V gene is TRBV7-9, the J gene TRBJ1-2; 7 nucleotides line up with TRBD1. Germline-derived CDR1 and CDR2 are SEHNR and FQNEAQ (reference sequence). With V trimmed by 2 bases and J by 8 bases, 11 bases remained unmatched. The CDR3 has 15 residues. Written as DNA, the CDR3 is TGTGCCAGCAGCTTACCCGACAGGGAAAGATGGGGCTACACCTTC. Translated, it gives CASSLPDRERWGYTF.

This chain joins TRBV11-2 and TRBJ2-7; TRBD1 matches 7 bases. Germline CDR1 SGHAT, CDR2 FQNNGV. Trimming took 6 bases from V and 6 from J; bases not matched to a gene: 11. The CDR3 sequence is 14 residues long. CDR3: CASSPGQSPSEQYF. CDR3 coding DNA: TGTGCCAGCAGTCCGGGACAGAGCCCTTCCGAGCAGTACTTC.

The table lists this clonotype with many counts. The chain employs TRBV11-2 and TRBJ1-1; D is unresolved. Looked up from germline, CDR1 is SGHAT and CDR2 is FQNNGV. The CDR3 totals 15 residues. Trimming cost V 4 bases and J 0 bases, with 12 bases left between them. The CDR3 loop is CASSYRPRMNTEAFF. As DNA, the CDR3 is TGTGCCAGCAGCTATAGACCCAGAATGAACACTGAAGCTTTCTTT.

This clonotype was recorded at least ten times. The CDR3 DNA reads TGTGCCAGCAGACCCGGGATCGGTATTAACTATGGCTACACCTTC. This gives the protein CASRPGIGINYGYTF. The V and J genes are TRBV27 and TRBJ1-2, with D hard to call. The CDR3 has 15 residues. Germline CDR1 MNHEY, CDR2 SMNVEV (reference sequence). The V gene lost 6 bases and the J gene lost 1 base, with 15 bases spanning the gap.

This rearrangement joins TRBV30 to TRBJ1-6; D not resolved. The CDR3 totals 12 residues. Germline V lookup: CDR1 GTSNPN, CDR2 SVGIG (reference sequence). V dropped 0 bases and J dropped 15 bases, with 12 bases sitting between them. The DNA for the CDR3 is TGTGCCTGGAGTGTAGCCGGGTTCCTCCTCCACTTT. Translating gives CAWSVAGFLLHF.

The table lists this clonotype with many counts. J is TRBJ2-7 and V is TRBV5-1, with 7 bases aligning to TRBD1. This CDR3 is 14 amino acids long. With 6 bases clipped from V and 0 bases from J, the junction kept 6 bases outside the gene matches. Germline CDR1 reads SGHRS; CDR2 reads YFSETQ. CDR3 nucleotides: TGCGCCAGCAAGGTTCGGGACAGCTCCTACGAGCAGTACTTC. It encodes CASKVRDSSYEQYF. Complete variable domain (other parts from reference TRBV5-1 and TRBJ2-7): KAGVTQTPRYLIKTRGQQVTLSCSPISGHRSVSWYQQTPGQGLQFLFEYFSETQRNKGNFPGRFSGRQFSNSRSEMNVSTLELGDSALYLCASKVRDSSYEQYFGPGTRLTVT.

V is TRBV9 and J is TRBJ2-5; TRBD1 agrees at 7 bases. The CDR3 is 14 residues long. CDR1 and CDR2 (germline): SGDLS, YYNGEE. The ends lost 3 bases at V and 3 bases at J; junction bases unmatched: 5. CDR3 in DNA: TGTGCCAGCAGCGACCGGGACAGTAAAGAGACCCAGTACTTC. It encodes CASSDRDSKETQYF.

Many counts were recorded for this clonotype. The chain combines TRBV5-1 with TRBJ1-1, with 8 bases fitting TRBD1. J was trimmed by 1 base and V by 2 bases; bases with no gene match: 4. This CDR3 comprises 15 residues. Germline CDR1 reads SGHRS; CDR2 reads YFSETQ. The CDR3 DNA reads TGCGCCAGCAGCTTCAGGGGGCGGACGAACACTGAAGCTTTCTTT. Its translation: CASSFRGRTNTEAFF.

This clonotype was recorded at least ten times. The J gene is TRBJ1-1, the V gene TRBV9; perhaps TRBD1 as D (6 bases). The germline V and J ends were trimmed by 0 bases and 7 bases, with 16 bases remaining between them. The CDR3 contains 15 residues. Germline V gene data show CDR1 as SGDLS and CDR2 as YYNGEE. For the CDR3, the DNA is TGTGCCAGCAGCGTAGGGGGGGCAGCTGCAAATGAAGCTTTCTTT. Protein product: CASSVGGAAANEAFF.

This clonotype was observed at least ten times. This chain joins TRBV12-3 or TRBV12-4 and TRBJ1-2, with TRBD1 identical over 7 bases. This CDR3 is built from 13 residues. J gave up 7 bases and V 10 bases, and 12 bases lay outside the gene matches. CDR3 DNA sequence: TGTGCCAACCTGGACAGGACCCACCTTGGCTACACCTTC. As protein: CANLDRTHLGYTF.